Included here is one T cell receptor beta chain sequence, with context. Its specificity is unknown. These data are taken from a study of molecular identifiers for immune sequencing clone quantification. Study-wide findings and caveats: Among effectors, clones above 20 RNA copies held over 98% of molecules; among naive cells, under 1%. Shared barcodes on identical TCR molecules could underestimate the sizes of highly expanded clones.

The bulk TCR libraries were made with methods described before and with listed TCR primers. Each CDR3 protein is one row after TCRdb ran MiXCR on the PCR reads. The sample lists tens of thousands of distinct CDR3 sequences, about 23% occurring once. CDR1 is SGHKS, CDR2 YYEKEE, per germline (reference sequence). The CDR3 has 12 residues. Trimming at V came to 4 bases and at J to 5 bases, leaving 2 bases not matched to a gene. Sorting selected naive CD8 T cells with a CD8+CD4-CCR7+CD45RA+ phenotype. The V call is TRBV5-5, the J call TRBJ2-7; 8 bases line up with TRBD1. This TCR was sampled from a human donor in good health. Some libraries in this study had Jurkat cell RNA spiked in. Sequenced material: naive CD8+ T cells from blood, with Jurkat cell RNA spiked in. Subset denoted: FACS-sorted CD8+CD4-CCR7+CD45RA+ naive T cells. CDR3 in DNA: TGTGCCAGCAGCCTGACAGGGGACGAGCAGTACTTC. Translating gives CASSLTGDEQYF.